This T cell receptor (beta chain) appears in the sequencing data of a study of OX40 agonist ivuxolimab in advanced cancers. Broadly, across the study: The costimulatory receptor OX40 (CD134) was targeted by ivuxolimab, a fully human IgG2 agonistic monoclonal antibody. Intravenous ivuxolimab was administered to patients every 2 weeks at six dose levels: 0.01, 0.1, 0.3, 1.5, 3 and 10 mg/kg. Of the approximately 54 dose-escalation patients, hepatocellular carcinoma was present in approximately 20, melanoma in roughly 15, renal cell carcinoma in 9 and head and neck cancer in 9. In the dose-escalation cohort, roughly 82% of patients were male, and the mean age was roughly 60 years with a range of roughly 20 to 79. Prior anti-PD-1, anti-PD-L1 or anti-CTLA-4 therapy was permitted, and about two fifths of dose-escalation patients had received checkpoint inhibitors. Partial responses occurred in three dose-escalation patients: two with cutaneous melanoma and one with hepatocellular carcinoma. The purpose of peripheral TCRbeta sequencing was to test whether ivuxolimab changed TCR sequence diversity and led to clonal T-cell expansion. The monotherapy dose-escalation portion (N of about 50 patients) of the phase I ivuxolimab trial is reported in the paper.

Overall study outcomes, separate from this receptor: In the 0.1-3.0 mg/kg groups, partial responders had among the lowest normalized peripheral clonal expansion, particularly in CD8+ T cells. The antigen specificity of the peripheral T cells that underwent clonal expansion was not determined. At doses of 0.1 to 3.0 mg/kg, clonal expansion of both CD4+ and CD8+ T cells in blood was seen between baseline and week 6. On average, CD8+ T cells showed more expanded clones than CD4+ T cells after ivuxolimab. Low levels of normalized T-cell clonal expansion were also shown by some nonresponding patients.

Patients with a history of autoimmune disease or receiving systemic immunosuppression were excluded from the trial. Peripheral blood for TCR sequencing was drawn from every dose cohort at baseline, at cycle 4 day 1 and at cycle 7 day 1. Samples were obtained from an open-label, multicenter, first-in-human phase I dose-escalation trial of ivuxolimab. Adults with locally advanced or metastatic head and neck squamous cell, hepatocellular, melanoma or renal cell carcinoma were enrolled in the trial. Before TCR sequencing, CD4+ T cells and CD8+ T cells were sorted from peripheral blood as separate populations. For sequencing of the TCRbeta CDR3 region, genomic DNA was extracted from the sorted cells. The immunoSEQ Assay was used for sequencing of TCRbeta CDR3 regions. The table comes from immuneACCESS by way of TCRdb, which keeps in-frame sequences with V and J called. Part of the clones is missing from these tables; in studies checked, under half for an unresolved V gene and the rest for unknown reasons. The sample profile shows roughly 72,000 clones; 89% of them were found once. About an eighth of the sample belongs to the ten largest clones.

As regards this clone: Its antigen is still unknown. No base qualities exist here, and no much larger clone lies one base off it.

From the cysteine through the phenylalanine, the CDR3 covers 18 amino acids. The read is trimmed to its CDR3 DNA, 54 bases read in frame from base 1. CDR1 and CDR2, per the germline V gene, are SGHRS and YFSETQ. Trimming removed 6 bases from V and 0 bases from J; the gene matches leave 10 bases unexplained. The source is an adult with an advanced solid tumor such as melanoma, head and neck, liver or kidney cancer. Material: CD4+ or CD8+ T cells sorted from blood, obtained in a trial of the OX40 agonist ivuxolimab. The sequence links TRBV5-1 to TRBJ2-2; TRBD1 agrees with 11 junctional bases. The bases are TGCGCCAGCACCTCCGGGACAGGGGGTAACGCGAACACCGGGGAGCTGTTTTTT. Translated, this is CASTSGTGGNANTGELFF. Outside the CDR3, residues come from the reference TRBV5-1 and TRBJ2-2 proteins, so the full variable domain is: KAGVTQTPRYLIKTRGQQVTLSCSPISGHRSVSWYQQTPGQGLQFLFEYFSETQRNKGNFPGRFSGRQFSNSRSEMNVSTLELGDSALYLCASTSGTGGNANTGELFFGEGSRLTVL.